Listed here is a single TCR beta chain. Antigen unknown. The V and J ends lost 3 bases and 3 bases respectively, with 16 bases between them. This CDR3 region has 16 residues. CDR1 and CDR2 (germline): SGHKS, YYEKEE (reference sequence). The repertoire was sequenced with immunoSEQ multiplex PCR; TCRdb's copy has only in-frame clones and lacks some. This table holds more than 20,000 clones, more than 70% found once. The sample is drawn from a study of lymphopenia after photon versus proton radiotherapy. Study-level results: After lymphocyte nadir, photon-treated repertoires showed oligoclonal expansion, especially CD8+ Temra. Larger post-nadir TCR diversity loss correlated inversely with survival in deceased patients. Photon-treated patients lost naive T cells and TCR diversity; proton-treated stayed stable. Survival link was tested only in deceased patients; proton benefit remains a possibility.

This TCR was recovered from a man under 40 with gastric cancer. The chain couples TRBV5-5 to TRBJ2-1; D is uncertain. Sequencing was performed on peripheral blood, taken from a patient treated with photon-based radiotherapy. This CDR3 is CASSSDRAFNYNEQFF. The DNA of the CDR3 is TGTGCCAGCAGCTCCGACCGGGCCTTTAACTACAATGAGCAGTTCTTC.